A single sample gave rise to the 16 T cell receptor beta chains below, sequenced in a study of T-cell memory formation after mild COVID-19. TCRdb fed the 5' RACE reads into MiXCR, producing one record per CDR3 protein. Of a few hundred thousand distinct CDR3 sequences detected, 8% to 10% appear once; the ten largest clones hold around a fifth. Sequencing was done on a sample of PBMCs or a T cell subset sorted from them (not recorded which). These receptors all stem from a man between 18 and 29 years old who had mild COVID-19 (a few samples of this study predate the infection). Cell type and time point are not known.

This CDR3 is CASSRRDLQNTIYF. CDR3 in DNA: TGTGCCAGCAGCAGACGGGACCTACAAAACACCATATATTTT. V gene TRBV7-9 combines with J gene TRBJ1-3, with D maybe TRBD1 (5 bases). V was cut by 5 bases and J by 6 bases, with 14 bases left in between. This CDR3 comprises 14 residues. Germline V gene sequence: CDR1 SEHNR, CDR2 FQNEAQ (reference sequence). Full variable domain (outside the CDR3, taken from reference TRBV7-9 and TRBJ1-3): DTGVSQNPRHKITKRGQNVTFRCDPISEHNRLYWYRQTLGQGPEFLTYFQNEAQLEKSRLLSDRFSAERPKGSFSTLEIQRTEQGDSAMYLCASSRRDLQNTIYFGEGSWLTVV.

This clonotype was recorded a few times. The chain has TRBV6-6 and TRBJ1-4; D may be TRBD1 (6 bases). Germline V CDR1 and CDR2: MNHNY, SVGAGI (reference sequence). Deletions cut 7 bases from V and 6 bases from J, with 18 bases between. The CDR3 covers 15 residues. The CDR3 region is CASIRDRMADEKLFF. The CDR3, as DNA: TGTGCCAGCATCCGAGACAGGATGGCCGATGAAAAACTGTTTTTT.

This clonotype was seen a few times. The V and J genes are TRBV13 and TRBJ1-1, with unresolved D. CDR1 and CDR2 (germline): PRHDT, FYEKMQ (reference sequence). The CDR3 covers 12 residues. V was shortened by 5 bases and J by 8 bases, with 12 bases between the two germline ends. The CDR3 DNA reads TGTGCCAGCAGCCCCCCGACAAGGGAAGCTTTCTTT. It is translated as CASSPPTREAFF.

The V and J genes are TRBV2 and TRBJ2-1; D might be TRBD1 or TRBD2, each matching 5 bases. The length of the CDR3 is 17 residues. Germline-derived CDR1 and CDR2 are SNHLY and FYNNEI. Between the trimmed V and J ends, which lost 4 bases and 10 bases, there was a span of 26 bases. The CDR3 is CASSGGHPGDPPREQFF. In DNA, the CDR3 is TGTGCCAGCAGTGGCGGCCACCCCGGGGACCCCCCCAGGGAGCAGTTCTTC.

V and J are TRBV12-3 or TRBV12-4 and TRBJ2-3; 10 bases line up with TRBD2. With V trimmed by 4 bases and J by 9 bases, 13 bases remained unmatched. The CDR3 contains 16 residues. For the CDR3, the DNA is TGTGCCAGCAGTTCTACGACAGGGGAGCGGGAGGGGACGCAGTATTTT. Translated, it gives CASSSTTGEREGTQYF.

The chain uses TRBV9 and TRBJ2-3, with D perhaps TRBD2 (6 bases). Trimming shortened V by 4 bases and J by 5 bases, and 11 bases separated the two germline ends. The CDR3 is 13 amino acids. Germline V gives CDR1 SGDLS, CDR2 YYNGEE. CDR3 residues: CASSRSGEDTQYF. CDR3 bases: TGTGCCAGCAGCCGTTCGGGAGAAGATACGCAGTATTTT.

The J gene is TRBJ2-5, the V gene TRBV27; TRBD2 is a possible D gene (5 bases). CDR3 length equals 13 residues. Looked up from germline, CDR1 is MNHEY and CDR2 is SMNVEV (reference sequence). V lost 7 bases to trimming and J lost 5 bases, with 14 bases between them. The CDR3, as DNA: TGTGCCAGCAATGAGGGCCCGGAGGAGACCCAGTACTTC. Amino acids: CASNEGPEETQYF.

The rearrangement links TRBV20-1 to TRBJ1-2, with D tentatively TRBD1 (6 bases). This CDR3 region has 13 residues. V lost 0 bases, J lost 5 bases, and 10 bases lay in between. CDR1 and CDR2 from the germline V gene are DFQATT and SNEGSKA (reference sequence). In nucleotides, the CDR3 is TGCAGTGCTAGAGATAGCAGGGGATATGGCTACACCTTC. Amino acids: CSARDSRGYGYTF.

V and J are TRBV10-3 and TRBJ1-2; D unclear. The CDR3 loop spans 14 amino acids. Trimming cost V 6 bases and J 0 bases, with 11 bases left between them. Germline values: CDR1 ENHRY, CDR2 SYGVKD. The CDR3 nucleotides read TGTGCCATCAGCCTCCGTGGGGCTAACTATGGCTACACCTTC. Its protein is CAISLRGANYGYTF.

This clonotype was picked up a small number of times. The rearrangement joins TRBV7-9 to TRBJ2-7; D is undetermined. V dropped 6 bases and J dropped 2 bases, with 17 bases sitting between them. Germline CDR1 SEHNR, CDR2 FQNEAQ (reference sequence). This CDR3 has 15 residues. The CDR3 nucleotides are TGTGCCAGCAGTTCGTCCCCGGCCTCTACCTACGAGCAGTACTTC. It specifies CASSSSPASTYEQYF.

This clonotype was seen repeatedly, ten times or more. The rearrangement uses TRBV5-1 and TRBJ2-7; maybe TRBD1 (5 bases). V lost 5 bases, J lost 2 bases, and 14 bases lay in between. CDR1 and CDR2 from the germline V gene are SGHRS and YFSETQ. The CDR3 consists of 14 residues. CDR3 DNA: TGCGCCAGCAGACACCCGCCGACAGCCTACGAGCAGTACTTC. It encodes CASRHPPTAYEQYF.

This clonotype came up a few times. The J gene is TRBJ1-1, the V gene TRBV18; D perhaps matches TRBD1 (6 bases). Per germline, CDR1 KGHSH and CDR2 LQKENI. Trimming cost V 3 bases and J 6 bases, with 14 bases left between them. This CDR3 is 14 amino acids long. The CDR3 spells CASSPTHRDAEAFF. CDR3 DNA sequence: TGTGCCAGCTCACCGACGCACAGGGACGCTGAAGCTTTCTTT.

This clonotype was found a few times. The V gene is TRBV20-1, the J gene TRBJ1-1, with D perhaps TRBD1 (6 bases). The V end was cut by 6 bases, the J end by 0 bases, with 14 bases between. From germline, CDR1 is DFQATT and CDR2 SNEGSKA (reference sequence). The CDR3 is 14 residues long. The DNA of the CDR3 is TGCAGTGCAACCGGACAGTATATGAACACTGAAGCTTTCTTT. Amino acid sequence: CSATGQYMNTEAFF.

The chain uses TRBV7-2 and TRBJ2-7; D unclear. Germline CDR1 SGHTA, CDR2 FQGNSA. The CDR3 runs to 15 residues. V lost 5 bases to trimming and J lost 4 bases, with 18 bases between them. CDR3 nucleotide sequence: TGTGCCAGCAGCCAGAGCAGGACCCCATCGTACGAGCAGTACTTC. Translating it yields CASSQSRTPSYEQYF.

This clonotype was observed many times. The chain links TRBV12-3 or TRBV12-4 to TRBJ2-2; 11 bases match TRBD2. The J segment lost 4 bases and the V segment lost 5 bases, leaving 6 bases of the junction unmatched. The CDR3 is 16 amino acids. The CDR3 loop is CASSMALAGVTGELFF. Written as DNA, the CDR3 is TGTGCCAGCAGTATGGCACTAGCGGGGGTCACCGGGGAGCTGTTTTTT.

This clonotype came up a few times. The chain carries TRBV5-1 and TRBJ1-2; tentative D call: TRBD1 (5 bases). The germline CDR1 and CDR2 sequences are SGHRS and YFSETQ. CDR3 length: 13 residues. Trimming took 0 bases from V and 8 from J, leaving 11 bases between them. CDR3: CASSLGRDSGYTF. In DNA, the CDR3 is TGCGCCAGCAGCTTGGGCCGGGACTCCGGCTACACCTTC.